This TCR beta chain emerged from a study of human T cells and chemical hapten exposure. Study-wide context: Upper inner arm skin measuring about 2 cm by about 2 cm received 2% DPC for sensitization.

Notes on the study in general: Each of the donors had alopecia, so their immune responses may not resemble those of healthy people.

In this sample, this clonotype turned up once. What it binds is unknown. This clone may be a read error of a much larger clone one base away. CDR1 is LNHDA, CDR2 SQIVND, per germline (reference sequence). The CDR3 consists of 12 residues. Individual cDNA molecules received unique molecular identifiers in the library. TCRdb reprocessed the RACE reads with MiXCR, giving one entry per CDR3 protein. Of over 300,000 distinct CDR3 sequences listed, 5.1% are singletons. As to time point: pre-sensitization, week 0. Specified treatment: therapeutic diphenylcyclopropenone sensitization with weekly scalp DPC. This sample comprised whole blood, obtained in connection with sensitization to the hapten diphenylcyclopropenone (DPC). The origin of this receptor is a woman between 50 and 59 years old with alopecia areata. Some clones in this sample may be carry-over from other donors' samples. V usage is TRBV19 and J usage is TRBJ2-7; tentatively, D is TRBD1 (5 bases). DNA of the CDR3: TGTTCCAGTAGTATAGAAGGGGACGAGCAGTACTTC. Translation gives CSSSIEGDEQYF. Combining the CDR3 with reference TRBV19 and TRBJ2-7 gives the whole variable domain DGGITQSPKYLFRKEGQNVTLSCEQNLNHDAMYWYRQDPGQGLRLIYYSQIVNDFQKGDIAEGYSVSREKKESFPLTVTSAQKNPTAFYLCSSSIEGDEQYFGPGTRLTVT.